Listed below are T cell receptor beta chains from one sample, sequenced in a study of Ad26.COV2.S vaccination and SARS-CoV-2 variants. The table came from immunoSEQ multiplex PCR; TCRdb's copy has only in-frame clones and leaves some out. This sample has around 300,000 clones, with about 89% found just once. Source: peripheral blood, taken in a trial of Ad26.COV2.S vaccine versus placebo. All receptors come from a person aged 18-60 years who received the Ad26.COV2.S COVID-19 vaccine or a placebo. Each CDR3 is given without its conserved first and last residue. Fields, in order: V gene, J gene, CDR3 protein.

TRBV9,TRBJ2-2,ASSVFGTGELF
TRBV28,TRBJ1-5,ASSLGPQGPYSNQPQH
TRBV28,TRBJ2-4,ASSLSGNIQY
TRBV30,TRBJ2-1,AWSVGENRYNEQF
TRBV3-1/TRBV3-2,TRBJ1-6,ASSQVENSPLH
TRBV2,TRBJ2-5,ASLREDRQETQY
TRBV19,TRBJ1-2,ASSIVPGAGGYT
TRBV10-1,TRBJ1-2,ASSEGDKLHYARAYGYT
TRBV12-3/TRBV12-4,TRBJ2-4,ASRPTGMDIQY
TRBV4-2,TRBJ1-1,ASSQDLRGNTEAF
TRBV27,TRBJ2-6,ASSLRVSPVFSGANVLT
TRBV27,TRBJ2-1,ASSWTTWGEQF
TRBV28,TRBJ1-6,ASSLGTGVSPLH
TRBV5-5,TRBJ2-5,ASSKRLAGGVKQETQY
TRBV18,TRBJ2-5,ASSPGALQETQY
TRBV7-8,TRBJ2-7,ASSSDSFLSTEY
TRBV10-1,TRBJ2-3,ASSDSESTDTQY